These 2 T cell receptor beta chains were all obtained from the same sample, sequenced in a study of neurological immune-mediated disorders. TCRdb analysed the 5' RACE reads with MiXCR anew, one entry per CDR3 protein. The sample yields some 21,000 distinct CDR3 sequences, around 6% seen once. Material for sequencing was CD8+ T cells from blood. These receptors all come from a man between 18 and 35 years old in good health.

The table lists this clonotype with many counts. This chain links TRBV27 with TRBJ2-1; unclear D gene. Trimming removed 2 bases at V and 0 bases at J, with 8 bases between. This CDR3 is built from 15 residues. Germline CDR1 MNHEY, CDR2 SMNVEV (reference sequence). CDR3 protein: CASSLIESSYNEQFF. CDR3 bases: TGTGCCAGCAGTTTAATAGAGAGCTCCTACAATGAGCAGTTCTTC.

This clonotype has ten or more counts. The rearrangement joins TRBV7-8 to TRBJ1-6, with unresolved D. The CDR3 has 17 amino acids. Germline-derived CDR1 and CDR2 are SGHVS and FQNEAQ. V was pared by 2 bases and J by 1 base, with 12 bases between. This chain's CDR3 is CASSLLEGSSYNSPLHF. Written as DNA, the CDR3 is TGTGCCAGCAGCTTATTAGAGGGCTCGTCCTATAATTCACCCCTCCACTTT.